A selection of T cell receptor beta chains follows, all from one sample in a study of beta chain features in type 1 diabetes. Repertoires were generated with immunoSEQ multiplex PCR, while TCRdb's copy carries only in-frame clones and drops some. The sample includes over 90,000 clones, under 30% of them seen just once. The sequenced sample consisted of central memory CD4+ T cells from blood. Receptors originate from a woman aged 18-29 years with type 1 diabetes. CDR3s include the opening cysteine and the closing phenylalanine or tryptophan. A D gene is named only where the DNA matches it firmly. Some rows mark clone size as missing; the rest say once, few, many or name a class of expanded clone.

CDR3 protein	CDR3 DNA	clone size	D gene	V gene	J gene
CASSDRLGAAKNIQYF	TGTGCCAGCAGCGACCGGTTGGGGGCGGCCAAAAACATTCAGTACTTC	-	-	TRBV7-2	TRBJ2-4
CASSLQGSGTDTQYF	TGCGCCAGCAGCCTACAGGGTTCAGGCACAGATACGCAGTATTTT	-	-	TRBV10-2	TRBJ2-3
CASSELGLGTQYF	TGTGCCAGCAGTGAATTGGGACTAGGTACGCAGTATTTT	few	TRBD2	TRBV6-1	TRBJ2-3
CASSQDDYMGDTQYF	TGTGCCAGCAGCCAAGATGACTATATGGGAGATACGCAGTATTTT	few	-	TRBV14	TRBJ2-3
CASSFRKDRGGNEQFF	TGTGCCAGCAGTTTTCGTAAGGACAGGGGTGGGAATGAGCAGTTCTTC	-	TRBD1	TRBV6-5	TRBJ2-1
CASSTRLGLDEQFF	TGTGCCAGCAGCACTCGACTAGGATTGGATGAGCAGTTCTTC	-	-	TRBV11-3	TRBJ2-1
CSAGGGELRQETQYF	TGCAGCGCCGGTGGGGGGGAACTGCGCCAAGAGACCCAGTACTTC	many	TRBD2	TRBV29-1	TRBJ2-5
CASSAGVTNEKLFF	TGTGCCAGCAGCGCCGGGGTCACCAACGAAAAACTGTTTTTT	-	-	TRBV2	TRBJ1-4
CASSPDEREGPQTQYF	TGTGCCAGCAGCCCCGATGAGCGGGAGGGCCCACAGACCCAGTACTTC	-	TRBD2	TRBV6-6	TRBJ2-5
CASSFTGYTEAFF	TGTGCCAGCAGTTTTACAGGGTACACTGAAGCTTTCTTT	-	-	TRBV27	TRBJ1-1
CSARRLETQYF	TGCAGTGCTAGACGTTTAGAGACCCAGTACTTC	few	-	TRBV20-1	TRBJ2-5
CASRALYTGELFF	TGTGCCAGCAGAGCTCTCTACACCGGGGAGCTGTTTTTT	few	-	TRBV6-1	TRBJ2-2
CASSFSGSETDTQYF	TGTGCCAGCAGCTTTAGCGGGAGTGAGACAGATACGCAGTATTTT	-	TRBD2	TRBV5-5	TRBJ2-3
CASSEGQGIGYTF	TGTGCCAGCAGCGAGGGACAGGGGATCGGCTACACCTTC	-	TRBD1	TRBV5-4	TRBJ1-2
CAYKTSSTDTQYF	TGTGCCTACAAAACCTCTAGCACAGATACGCAGTATTTT	few	-	TRBV28	TRBJ2-3
CSARVRQGMDNEQFF	TGCAGCGCCCGAGTGCGGCAGGGGATGGACAATGAGCAGTTCTTC	-	-	TRBV29-1	TRBJ2-1
CAISEVSSGKETQYF	TGTGCCATCAGTGAGGTGTCTAGCGGAAAAGAGACCCAGTACTTC	few	TRBD2	TRBV10-3	TRBJ2-5
CAISESSYGYTF	TGTGCCATCAGTGAGTCGAGCTATGGCTACACCTTC	few	-	TRBV10-3	TRBJ1-2
CASSPDSYYGYTF	TGTGCCAGCTCACCGGACAGCTACTATGGCTACACCTTC	few	-	TRBV18	TRBJ1-2
CASSQAFGLTEAFF	TGCGCCAGCAGCCAAGCATTTGGACTCACTGAAGCTTTCTTT	-	-	TRBV4-3	TRBJ1-1
CASSDPAGQAGANVLTF	TGTGCCAGCAGTGACCCCGCAGGGCAGGCAGGGGCCAACGTCCTGACTTTC	few	-	TRBV25-1	TRBJ2-6
CASSAEGGKDGYTF	TGTGCCAGCAGTGCTGAGGGGGGGAAGGATGGCTACACCTTC	few	-	TRBV2	TRBJ1-2
CASSFETGDTEAFF	TGCGCCAGCAGTTTCGAAACCGGGGACACTGAAGCTTTCTTT	-	-	TRBV4-3	TRBJ1-1
CASSSDSLNQPQHF	TGTGCCAGCAGCTCCGACAGTCTAAATCAGCCCCAGCATTTT	few	-	TRBV11-1	TRBJ1-5
CASSALAGVPPLVHEQFF	TGTGCCAGCAGCGCCCTAGCGGGAGTACCCCCCCTTGTCCATGAGCAGTTCTTC	-	TRBD2	TRBV7-9	TRBJ2-1
CASSIRTARWETQYF	TGTGCCAGCAGCATCCGGACAGCCCGTTGGGAGACCCAGTACTTC	few	-	TRBV5-4	TRBJ2-5
CASSVGQGISNEKLFF	TGTGCCAGCAGCGTTGGACAGGGGATTTCTAATGAAAAACTGTTTTTT	-	TRBD1	TRBV9	TRBJ1-4
CASSDGQYGYTF	TGTGCCAGCAGTGATGGACAGTATGGCTACACCTTC	-	-	TRBV2	TRBJ1-2
CAWSVSRGVRNTEAFF	TGTGCCTGGAGTGTATCTCGCGGGGTTAGGAACACTGAAGCTTTCTTT	few	-	TRBV30	TRBJ1-1
CAWGETGVQPQHF	TGTGCCTGGGGGGAAACAGGGGTTCAGCCCCAGCATTTT	-	TRBD1	TRBV30	TRBJ1-5
CASSSGQGAHEAFF	TGTGCCAGCAGTTCCGGACAGGGGGCTCATGAAGCTTTCTTT	-	TRBD1	TRBV6-5	TRBJ1-1
CAWRGGSRTGELFF	TGTGCCTGGAGGGGGGGGAGCCGGACCGGGGAGCTGTTTTTT	-	TRBD2	TRBV30	TRBJ2-2
CAWSYTGTSITRMAQYF	TGTGCCTGGAGTTATACTGGGACTAGCATTACCCGGATGGCGCAGTATTTT	few	TRBD2	TRBV30	TRBJ2-3
CASIERTYNEQFF	TGTGCCAGCATTGAGCGAACTTACAATGAGCAGTTCTTC	few	-	TRBV28	TRBJ2-1
CASSPDRGYEQYF	TGTGCCAGTAGTCCAGACAGGGGCTACGAGCAGTACTTC	-	TRBD1	TRBV19	TRBJ2-7
CASSLGRQGNTEAFF	TGCGCCAGCAGCTTGGGGCGACAGGGGAACACTGAAGCTTTCTTT	few	TRBD1	TRBV5-1	TRBJ1-1
CASSAGTANTEAFF	TGTGCCAGCAGCGCGGGGACAGCGAACACTGAAGCTTTCTTT	few	TRBD1	TRBV28	TRBJ1-1
CASARGVGTEAFF	TGTGCCAGCGCCCGGGGGGTGGGTACTGAAGCTTTCTTT	-	-	TRBV28	TRBJ1-1
CASSTWTGGKGYGYTF	TGTGCCAGTAGTACATGGACAGGGGGCAAGGGGTATGGCTACACCTTC	-	TRBD1	TRBV19	TRBJ1-2
CASGETQRETQYF	TGTGCCAGCGGGGAGACCCAACGAGAGACCCAGTACTTC	few	-	TRBV2	TRBJ2-5
CASSATADTQYF	TGTGCCAGCAGCGCAACTGCAGATACGCAGTATTTT	-	-	TRBV2	TRBJ2-3